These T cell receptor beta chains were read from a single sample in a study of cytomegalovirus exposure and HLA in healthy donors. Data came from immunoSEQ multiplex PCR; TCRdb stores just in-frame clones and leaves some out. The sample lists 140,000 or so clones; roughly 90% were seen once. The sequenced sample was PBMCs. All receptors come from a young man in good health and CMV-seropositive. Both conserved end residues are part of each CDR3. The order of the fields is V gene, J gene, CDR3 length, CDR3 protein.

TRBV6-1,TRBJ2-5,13,CASIVTGVKTQYF
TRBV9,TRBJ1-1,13,CASSEGTAGEAFF
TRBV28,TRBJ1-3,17,CASSYHPGGTSGNTIYF
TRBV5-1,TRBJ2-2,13,CASRQDNTGELFF
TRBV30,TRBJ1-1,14,CAWNPNSLNTEAFF
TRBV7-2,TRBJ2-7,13,CASSLGGGYEQYF
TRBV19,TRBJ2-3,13,CASSDRETDTQYF
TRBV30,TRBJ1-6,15,CAWSSIGSISPPLHF
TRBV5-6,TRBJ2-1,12,CASSSARNEQFF
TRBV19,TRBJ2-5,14,CASSIAVGRRTQYF
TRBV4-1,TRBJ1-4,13,CASSQGLNEKLFF
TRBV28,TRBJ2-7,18,CASNHLEEGARGSYEQYF
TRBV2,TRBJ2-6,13,CASSFTGANVLTF
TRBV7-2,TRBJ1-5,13,CASSFDTGRPQHF
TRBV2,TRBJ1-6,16,CASGSQGAAYNSPLHF
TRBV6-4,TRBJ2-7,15,CASSTLPGSDYEQYF
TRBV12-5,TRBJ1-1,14,CASGLALANTEAFF
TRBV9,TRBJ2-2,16,CASSVGLGDGTGELFF
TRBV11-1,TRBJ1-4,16,CASSLPTATGNEKLFF
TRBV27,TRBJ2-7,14,CASREGTGRDEQYF
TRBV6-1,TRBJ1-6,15,CASSVQGGSNSPLHF
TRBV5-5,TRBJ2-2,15,CASSHPNVVSGELFF
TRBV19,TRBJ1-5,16,CASIRTGAGSGQPQHF
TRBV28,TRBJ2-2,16,CASSPGGTGRTGELFF
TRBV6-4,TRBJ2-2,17,CASSDSGQGTNTGELFF
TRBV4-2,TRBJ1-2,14,CASSHLDSTHGYTF
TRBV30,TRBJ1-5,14,CAWSAGQGNQPQHF
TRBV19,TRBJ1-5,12,CASSSGVGPQHF
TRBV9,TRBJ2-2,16,CASSVDSGGGTGELFF
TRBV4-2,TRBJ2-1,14,CASSQEDGYNEQFF
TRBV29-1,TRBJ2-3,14,CSVGQGRGADTQYF
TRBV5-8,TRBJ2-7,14,CASSLGHRSYEQYF
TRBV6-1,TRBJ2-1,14,CASSVSVELNEQFF
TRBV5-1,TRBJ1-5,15,CASSFGHDSNQPQHF
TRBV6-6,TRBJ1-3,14,CASIRGLPGNTIYF
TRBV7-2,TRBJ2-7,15,CASTEPGQSSYEQYF
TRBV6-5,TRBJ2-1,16,CASSYGVSGLYNEQFF
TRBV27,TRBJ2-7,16,CASSLSGQSSSYEQYF
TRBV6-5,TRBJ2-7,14,CASRSTGRLGEQYF
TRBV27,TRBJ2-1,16,CASSPGLAGGGHEQFF